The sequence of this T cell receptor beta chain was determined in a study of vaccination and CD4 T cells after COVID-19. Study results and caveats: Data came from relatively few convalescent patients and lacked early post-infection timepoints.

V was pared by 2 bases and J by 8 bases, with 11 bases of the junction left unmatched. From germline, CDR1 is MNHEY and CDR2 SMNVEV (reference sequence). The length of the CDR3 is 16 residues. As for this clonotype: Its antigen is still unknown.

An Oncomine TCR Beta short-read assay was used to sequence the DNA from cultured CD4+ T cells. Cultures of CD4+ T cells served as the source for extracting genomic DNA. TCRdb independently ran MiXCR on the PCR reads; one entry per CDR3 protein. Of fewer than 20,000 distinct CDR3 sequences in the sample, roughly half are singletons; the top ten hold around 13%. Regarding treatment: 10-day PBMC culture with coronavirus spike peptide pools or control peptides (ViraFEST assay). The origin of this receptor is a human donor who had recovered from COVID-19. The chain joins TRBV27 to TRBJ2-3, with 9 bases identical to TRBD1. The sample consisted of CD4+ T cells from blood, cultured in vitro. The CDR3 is CASSLDPGQGWGTQYF. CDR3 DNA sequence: TGTGCCAGCAGTTTAGACCCGGGACAGGGATGGGGTACGCAGTATTTT.